The next 26 T cell receptor beta chains were all read from a single sample in a study of T cells in Graves' hyperthyroidism and ophthalmopathy. Regions amplified from RNA transcripts were the TCR beta CDR3 regions. When the TCR CDR3 underwent first-round RT-PCR, the HTBI primer set was used. TCRdb passed the multiplex PCR reads through MiXCR, listing each CDR3 protein once. The data contain approximately 590,000 distinct CDR3 sequences, roughly 46% of them seen just once; the ten biggest clones take up roughly 8.2%. Material for sequencing was peripheral blood or thyroid tissue (not recorded which). The source of these receptors is a woman under 30 with Graves' hyperthyroidism.

The rearrangement joins TRBV24-1 to TRBJ2-5; 7 bases fit TRBD1. From germline, CDR1 is KGHDR and CDR2 SFDVKD. V shed 5 bases, J shed 2 bases, and the junction held 4 bases outside the gene matches. This CDR3 is 14 amino acids long. The CDR3 nucleotides read TGTGCCACCAGTGTAGACAGGGAGCAAGAGACCCAGTACTTC. This sequence encodes CATSVDREQETQYF.

The V gene is TRBV10-3, the J gene TRBJ2-7, with TRBD2 matching 13 bases. In germline, CDR1 is ENHRY, CDR2 SYGVKD. The CDR3 covers 16 residues. With 6 bases clipped from V and 2 bases from J, the junction kept 7 bases outside the gene matches. CDR3 amino acids: CAISNYGTSGAYEQYF. The CDR3 DNA follows: TGTGCCATCAGCAACTACGGGACTAGCGGGGCCTACGAGCAGTACTTC.

V is TRBV10-3 and J is TRBJ1-6, with D possibly matching TRBD1 (6 bases). Between the trimmed V and J ends, which lost 3 bases and 9 bases, there was a span of 6 bases. The CDR3 runs to 12 residues. The germline V gene has CDR1 ENHRY and CDR2 SYGVKD. The CDR3 spells CAISDRGSPLHF. The DNA of the CDR3 is TGTGCCATCAGTGACAGGGGTTCACCCCTCCACTTT.

The genes are TRBV11-1 and TRBJ2-7; 7 bases are a match to TRBD1. The ends lost 6 bases at V and 0 bases at J; junction bases unmatched: 5. Germline-derived CDR1 and CDR2 are SGHAT and FQDESV (reference sequence). The CDR3 is made up of 14 amino acids. CDR3 bases: TGTGCCAGCAGTGGAGACAGGGACTCCTACGAGCAGTACTTC. Translation: CASSGDRDSYEQYF.

This clonotype was picked up many times. V and J are TRBV10-3 and TRBJ1-5; maybe TRBD1 (6 bases). This CDR3 spans 13 amino acids. Germline CDR1 reads ENHRY; CDR2 reads SYGVKD. V was pared by 6 bases and J by 2 bases, with 8 bases between. CDR3 sequence reads: CAIRGGGNQPQHF. The CDR3 nucleotides are TGTGCCATCAGGGGGGGCGGCAATCAGCCCCAGCATTTT.

About this clonotype: A much larger clone differs by one base, so this may be a read error. The CDR3 here is CASSERSGSGETQYF. CDR3 sequence (DNA): TGTGCCAGCAGTGAGAGGAGCGGGAGTGGGGAGACCCAGTACTTC. The rearrangement links TRBV2 to TRBJ2-5; 8 bases line up with TRBD2. The length of the CDR3 is 15 residues. With V trimmed by 3 bases and J by 5 bases, 8 bases remained unmatched. The germline gives CDR1 SNHLY, CDR2 FYNNEI.

This chain uses TRBV2 with TRBJ2-6; D call uncertain. V lost 8 bases, J lost 4 bases, and 9 bases lay in between. Per germline, CDR1 SNHLY and CDR2 FYNNEI. This CDR3 has 13 amino acids. DNA for the CDR3: TGTGCCAGCGAAAAAACGGGGGCCAACGTCCTGACTTTC. Encoded protein: CASEKTGANVLTF.

This clonotype has ten or more counts. This rearrangement joins TRBV29-1 to TRBJ2-6; D is ambiguous. Germline CDR1 is SQVTM and CDR2 is ANQGSEA. The CDR3 is 11 amino acids. With 6 bases removed from V and 4 bases from J, the gap between germline ends came to 4 bases. The CDR3 DNA follows: TGCAGCGTATTGGGGGCCAACGTCCTGACTTTC. Translated: CSVLGANVLTF. The full variable domain, its missing parts supplied by reference TRBV29-1 and TRBJ2-6, is SAVISQKPSRDICQRGTSLTIQCQVDSQVTMMFWYRQQPGQSLTLIATANQGSEATYESGFVIDKFPISRPNLTFSTLTVSNMSPEDSSIYLCSVLGANVLTFGAGSRLTVL.

This clonotype has more than one count but fewer than ten. This may be a read error, as it is one base from a much larger clone. This chain links TRBV7-6 with TRBJ2-5, with a weak D call TRBD1 (5 bases). The CDR3 has 13 amino acids. Germline V gives CDR1 SGHVS, CDR2 FNYEAQ. The CDR3 region has the DNA TGTGCCAGCAGCTTAGACAGGCAAGGGACCCAGTACTTC. Its translation: CASSLDRQGTQYF. Supplemented by reference TRBV7-6 and TRBJ2-5, the full variable domain reads GAGVSQSPRYKVTKRGQDVALRCDPISGHVSLYWYRQALGQGPEFLTYFNYEAQQDKSGLPNDRFSAERPEGSISTLTIQRTEQRDSAMYRCASSLDRQGTQYFGPGTRLLVL.

J is TRBJ1-2 and V is TRBV25-1; D possibly corresponds to TRBD1 (5 bases). The length of the CDR3 is 15 residues. Germline V gene sequence: CDR1 MGHDK, CDR2 SYGVNS. V was trimmed by 6 bases and J by 1 base, leaving 15 bases between them. CDR3 nucleotide sequence: TGTGCCAGCAGCCAAGTAGACAGCCTTAACTATGGCTACACCTTC. Amino acid sequence: CASSQVDSLNYGYTF.

The chain recombines TRBV7-9 with TRBJ1-2; possibly TRBD1 for D (5 bases). The germline V and J ends were trimmed by 5 bases and 4 bases, with 17 bases remaining between them. The CDR3 contains 15 residues. Germline V gene data show CDR1 as SEHNR and CDR2 as FQNEAQ (reference sequence). Here the CDR3 DNA reads TGTGCCAGCAGCCAAGAAGCGACAGCCAGCTATGGCTACACCTTC. This sequence encodes CASSQEATASYGYTF. Variable domain in full (rest from reference TRBV7-9 and TRBJ1-2): DTGVSQNPRHKITKRGQNVTFRCDPISEHNRLYWYRQTLGQGPEFLTYFQNEAQLEKSRLLSDRFSAERPKGSFSTLEIQRTEQGDSAMYLCASSQEATASYGYTFGSGTRLTVV.

The genes are TRBV25-1 and TRBJ2-5, with D possibly called TRBD1 or TRBD2 (5 bases each). Germline CDR1 and CDR2: MGHDK and SYGVNS. V shed 2 bases and J shed 4 bases, with 14 bases lying between them. The CDR3 spans 15 residues. The CDR3 spells CASSEGASRGETQYF. The CDR3 DNA reads as TGTGCCAGCAGTGAAGGGGCTAGCCGGGGAGAGACCCAGTACTTC.

V gene TRBV5-1 combines with J gene TRBJ2-7; the match to TRBD2 covers 12 bases. The CDR3 extends over 13 amino acids. Germline-derived CDR1 and CDR2 are SGHRS and YFSETQ. The V segment lost 1 base and the J segment 11 bases; nucleotides outside the gene matches: 4. The CDR3 is CASSLWTSGKEYF. Written as DNA, the CDR3 is TGCGCCAGCAGCTTGTGGACTAGCGGGAAGGAGTACTTC.

The CDR3 bases are TGTGCCAGCAGCAGATTCGGGACAGGGGGCTACGAGCAGTACTTC. Protein: CASSRFGTGGYEQYF. The gene calls are TRBV2 and TRBJ2-7; 11 bases agree with TRBD1. The length of the CDR3 is 15 residues. Germline lookup yields CDR1 SNHLY and CDR2 FYNNEI. The V gene end was trimmed by 6 bases and the J gene end by 3 bases; junction bases not matched to a gene: 7.

The rearrangement joins TRBV2 to TRBJ1-5, with D perhaps TRBD1 (5 bases). The CDR3 is 13 amino acids. Germline V lookup: CDR1 SNHLY, CDR2 FYNNEI. Trimming removed 5 bases from V and 7 bases from J, with 12 bases in between. The CDR3 region has the DNA TGTGCCAGCAGTATCGAGGGGTCCCAGCCCCAGCATTTT. It codes for CASSIEGSQPQHF.

This clonotype was counted many times. The gene calls are TRBV10-3 and TRBJ2-5; D is ambiguous. Germline-derived CDR1 and CDR2 are ENHRY and SYGVKD. V lost 2 bases and J lost 2, with 3 bases in between. This CDR3 comprises 12 residues. This chain's CDR3 is CAISELQETQYF. In nucleotides, the CDR3 is TGTGCCATCAGTGAGCTTCAAGAGACCCAGTACTTC.

The J gene is TRBJ1-4, the V gene TRBV19, with 9 bases matching TRBD1. The CDR3 loop spans 15 amino acids. J gave up 8 bases and V 1 base, and 5 bases lay outside the gene matches. Germline loops: CDR1 LNHDA, CDR2 SQIVND (reference sequence). CDR3 in amino acids: CASSIGGQGGEKLFF. DNA for the CDR3: TGTGCCAGTAGTATAGGGGGACAGGGTGGAGAAAAACTGTTTTTT.

In its sample, this clonotype was seen a few times. This chain uses TRBV7-2 with TRBJ1-5, with a tentative D call TRBD1 (5 bases). Germline V lookup: CDR1 SGHTA, CDR2 FQGNSA. The germline V and J ends were trimmed by 4 bases and 6 bases, with 13 bases remaining between them. The CDR3 has 14 amino acids. The CDR3 protein is CASSSGASGQPQHF. The CDR3 DNA reads TGTGCCAGCAGCTCTGGGGCCAGCGGTCAGCCCCAGCATTTT.

The CDR3 protein is CASSARLAENTGELFF. The CDR3 coding sequence is TGTGCCAGCAGTGCTAGACTAGCGGAGAACACCGGGGAGCTGTTTTTT. This chain links TRBV6-4 with TRBJ2-2; 9 bases are a match to TRBD2. The CDR3 runs 16 residues. Germline V gives CDR1 MRHNA, CDR2 SNTAGT. Germline trimming cut 4 bases from V and 1 base from J; bases unmatched to any gene: 4.

As concerns this clonotype: At one boundary the junction diverges from the germline segment, which might be a read error. V is TRBV2 and J is TRBJ2-7; 8 nucleotides agree with TRBD2. The CDR3 totals 12 residues. CDR1 is SNHLY, CDR2 FYNNEI, per germline. Here the CDR3 reads CASSEGTSEQYF. CDR3 in DNA: TGTGCCAGCAGCGAAGGGACTAGCGAGCAGTACTTC.

This chain joins TRBV19 and TRBJ1-4; 9 nucleotides match TRBD1. V lost 4 bases to trimming and J lost 0 bases; unmatched junction nucleotides: 6. This CDR3 has 17 amino acids. Per the germline V gene, CDR1 is LNHDA and CDR2 is SQIVND (reference sequence). CDR3 in DNA: TGTGCCAGTAGTAGTGGGACAGGGTACGCAACTAATGAAAAACTGTTTTTT. Translated, it gives CASSSGTGYATNEKLFF.

The rearrangement uses TRBV10-3 and TRBJ1-1; D remains unclear. Trimming stripped 6 bases from V and 5 bases from J, with 19 bases between. Germline lookup yields CDR1 ENHRY and CDR2 SYGVKD. This CDR3 is 15 amino acids long. CDR3 residues: CAISVVPPTKTEAFF. CDR3 DNA sequence: TGTGCCATCAGCGTTGTCCCGCCTACGAAGACTGAAGCTTTCTTT.

This clonotype appeared once. V gene TRBV7-2 combines with J gene TRBJ1-1; tentatively, D is TRBD1 (6 bases). V lost 7 bases to trimming and J lost 1 base, with 13 bases between them. The germline V gene has CDR1 SGHTA and CDR2 FQGNSA. There are 14 residues in the CDR3. CDR3 DNA: TGTGCCAGCATACAAGACAGGAAGAACACTGAAGCTTTCTTT. Its protein product is CASIQDRKNTEAFF.

This clonotype was seen only a few times. The chain combines TRBV3-1 with TRBJ1-4, with TRBD1 matching 7 bases. The CDR3 has 14 residues. Trimming cost V 1 base and J 7 bases; bases outside gene matches: 3. Germline CDR1 reads LGHDT; CDR2 reads YNNKEL (reference sequence). The CDR3 loop reads CASSQGQGTEKLFF. For the CDR3, the DNA is TGTGCCAGCAGCCAAGGACAGGGCACTGAAAAACTGTTTTTT.

This clonotype occurred a few times. The V gene is TRBV19, the J gene TRBJ2-2; D uncertain. Per germline, CDR1 LNHDA and CDR2 SQIVND (reference sequence). V was shortened by 1 base and J by 6 bases, with 9 bases between the two germline ends. The length of the CDR3 is 14 residues. The chain's CDR3 is CASSIAGFPGELFF. The CDR3 nucleotides read TGTGCCAGTAGTATAGCCGGGTTCCCCGGGGAGCTGTTTTTT. Looking up the rest from reference TRBV19 and TRBJ2-2 gives the full variable domain: DGGITQSPKYLFRKEGQNVTLSCEQNLNHDAMYWYRQDPGQGLRLIYYSQIVNDFQKGDIAEGYSVSREKKESFPLTVTSAQKNPTAFYLCASSIAGFPGELFFGEGSRLTVL.

Concerning this clonotype: This may come from a read error, since a much larger clone is one base off. The chain uses TRBV12-3 or TRBV12-4 and TRBJ1-2, with 8 bases aligning to TRBD1. Trimming at V came to 10 bases and at J to 8 bases, leaving 6 bases not matched to a gene. The CDR3 totals 11 residues. The CDR3 DNA is TGTGCCAACAGGGGGAATGAGGGCTACACCTTC. Translating gives CANRGNEGYTF.